This TCR beta chain stems from a study of Ad26.COV2.S vaccination and SARS-CoV-2 variants. The treatment was: some 20 received Ad26.COV2.S at low or high dose, single or two shots; roughly five received placebo; per-sample allocation not given. Sampling occurred on day 63 after the first vaccine or placebo injection. Donation came from an adult in Boston who was aged 18-55 years. Wuhan-strain spike was delivered by a replication-incompetent Ad26 vector. V was clipped by 2 bases and J by 4 bases, with 4 bases between them. The CDR3 has 12 amino acids. Per the germline V gene, CDR1 is MNHNY and CDR2 is SVGAGI (reference sequence). General study results and limits: Higher spike-specific TCR breadth was found in vaccine recipients than in placebo recipients.

This clone was seen more than once but under ten times. Its antigen is currently unknown. TCRdb keeps only in-frame clones here, not all; method: immunoSEQ multiplex PCR. The sample records roughly 500,000 clones, around 88% being singletons. Sample: peripheral blood, taken in a trial of Ad26.COV2.S vaccine versus placebo. This chain uses TRBV6-6 with TRBJ2-3; D remains unclear. The TCR sequence derives from a person aged 18 to 65 who received the Ad26.COV2.S COVID-19 vaccine or a placebo. The CDR3 sequence: CASSYMADTQYF. The CDR3 DNA is TGTGCCAGCAGTTACATGGCAGATACGCAGTATTTT.